The 24 T cell receptor beta chains below all came from one sample that was sequenced in a study of metastatic and nonmetastatic thyroid tumors. TCRdb re-analyzed the PCR reads through MiXCR. The table lists approximately 31,000 clones, under 25% of them singletons. Ahead of thyroid surgery, no patient had received treatment of any kind. The material sequenced was blood. The receptors were sampled from a female donor with papillary thyroid cancer or a benign thyroid nodule (not recorded which). Some clones in this sample may be carry-over from other donors' samples.

The chain is built from TRBV11-3 and TRBJ2-7; the match to TRBD2 covers 7 bases. The CDR3 sequence is 15 residues long. Per the germline V gene, CDR1 is SGHNT and CDR2 is YENEEA. Trimming at V came to 7 bases and at J to 5 bases, leaving 14 bases not matched to a gene. CDR3 protein: CASNLRDYSFHEQYF. CDR3 nucleotides: TGTGCCAGCAACCTCCGGGACTACTCCTTCCACGAGCAGTACTTC. The full variable domain, its missing parts supplied by reference TRBV11-3 and TRBJ2-7, is EAGVVQSPRYKIIEKKQPVAFWCNPISGHNTLYWYLQNLGQGPELLIRYENEEAVDDSQLPKDRFSAERLKGVDSTLKIQPAELGDSAVYLCASNLRDYSFHEQYFGPGTRLTVT.

This clone appeared a few times. V is TRBV27 and J is TRBJ1-5; TRBD1 matches 8 bases. The trim removed 5 bases at V and 6 bases at J, leaving 6 bases unmatched. Germline CDR1 MNHEY, CDR2 SMNVEV (reference sequence). CDR3 length equals 14 residues. This CDR3 reads CASSITGGGQPQHF. The CDR3 DNA sequence: TGTGCCAGCAGTATCACAGGGGGAGGTCAGCCCCAGCATTTT.

The chain uses TRBV28 and TRBJ2-1; D might be TRBD2 (6 bases). V lost 2 bases and J lost 6, with 14 bases in between. The CDR3 sequence is 15 residues long. Per germline, CDR1 MDHEN and CDR2 SYDVKM. The CDR3 region has the DNA TGTGCCAGCAGTTTAAACGGGAGAGGGTCCAATGAGCAGTTCTTC. Translation gives CASSLNGRGSNEQFF.

The sample holds a few counts of this clone. The rearrangement links TRBV6-5 to TRBJ2-3; 8 bases match TRBD1. The junction had 4 bases not matched to a gene; V was cut back by 4 bases and J by 1 base. Germline-derived CDR1 and CDR2 are MNHEY and SVGAGI. The CDR3 length is 15 residues. CDR3 protein: CASSWTGPRTDTQYF. CDR3 sequence (DNA): TGTGCCAGCAGTTGGACAGGGCCCCGCACAGATACGCAGTATTTT.

This clone was seen only a few times. The rearrangement uses TRBV20-1 and TRBJ1-6; D uncertain. V was clipped by 1 base and J by 9 bases, with 16 bases between them. Germline V gives CDR1 DFQATT, CDR2 SNEGSKA (reference sequence). The CDR3 covers 15 residues. The CDR3 DNA reads TGCAGTGCTAGAGGACTACTACGCTCTGCTTCACCCCTCCACTTT. It specifies CSARGLLRSASPLHF.

This clone was seen repeatedly, ten times or more. The chain recombines TRBV3-1 with TRBJ2-5; TRBD1 matches at 7 bases. Germline CDR1 LGHDT, CDR2 YNNKEL (reference sequence). Unmatched junction bases numbered 9, after V lost 6 bases and J lost 5 bases. The CDR3 has 14 residues. CDR3: CASRRVTGEETQYF. CDR3 in DNA: TGTGCCAGCAGACGAGTTACAGGGGAGGAGACCCAGTACTTC.

The chain recombines TRBV11-2 with TRBJ1-2, with TRBD1 as a possible D gene (5 bases). The germline V and J ends were trimmed by 0 bases and 8 bases, with 13 bases remaining between them. The CDR3 totals 14 residues. Germline CDR1 SGHAT, CDR2 FQNNGV. CDR3 nucleotides: TGTGCCAGCAGCTTAGATATGGGGGTTGAGGGCTACACCTTC. Residues: CASSLDMGVEGYTF.

V gene TRBV11-2 combines with J gene TRBJ2-3; no reliable D call. Trimming cost V 6 bases and J 2 bases, with 15 bases left between them. The CDR3 spans 15 residues. Germline CDR1 SGHAT, CDR2 FQNNGV. The CDR3 sequence: CASRLTQGYTDTQYF. The CDR3 nucleotides read TGTGCCAGCAGGCTCACTCAAGGTTACACAGATACGCAGTATTTT.

This clone was detected many times. Relative to the germline gene, one junction end is altered; a read error may explain this. The chain is built from TRBV7-7 and TRBJ2-5; no clear D gene. Germline V gene data show CDR1 as SSHAT and CDR2 as FNYEAQ (reference sequence). This CDR3 has 14 residues. Here the CDR3 DNA reads TGTGCTAGCAGCCTGGCCGGCATTAAGGGGACCCAGTACTTC. Its protein product is CASSLAGIKGTQYF.

This clone occurred many times. The chain joins TRBV20-1 to TRBJ1-2; 7 positions match TRBD1. Trimming took 8 bases from V and 4 from J; bases not matched to a gene: 13. This CDR3 has 14 residues. Germline CDR1 is DFQATT and CDR2 is SNEGSKA (reference sequence). CDR3 coding DNA: TGCAGTCCCTCCGCCGGGACAGAAATCTATGGCTACACCTTC. Its protein product is CSPSAGTEIYGYTF.

In nucleotides, the CDR3 is TGCGCCAGCAGCCAGGTTATGGGGGTTAGTTCACCCCTCCACTTT. Encoded protein: CASSQVMGVSSPLHF. This chain connects TRBV4-3 to TRBJ1-6; D is possibly TRBD1 (5 bases). Germline V CDR1 and CDR2: LGHNA, YSLEER. The V gene lost 3 bases and the J gene lost 9 bases, with 15 bases spanning the gap. CDR3 length: 15 residues.

The chain recombines TRBV30 with TRBJ2-7, with D unresolved. The CDR3 consists of 12 residues. The germline gives CDR1 GTSNPN, CDR2 SVGIG (reference sequence). The V gene lost 5 bases and the J gene lost 3 bases, with 11 bases spanning the gap. The CDR3 sequence is CAWGWAGYEQYF. CDR3 in DNA: TGTGCCTGGGGGTGGGCAGGCTACGAGCAGTACTTC.

The table lists this clone with many counts. The chain joins TRBV10-2 to TRBJ2-7; TRBD1 agrees at 8 bases. With V trimmed by 4 bases and J by 2 bases, 10 bases remained unmatched. Germline loops: CDR1 WSHSY, CDR2 SAAADI. This CDR3 spans 16 amino acids. The CDR3 here is CASSGRTGNRAYEQYF. CDR3 bases: TGCGCCAGCAGTGGACGGACAGGGAATAGGGCCTACGAGCAGTACTTC.

This clone was counted ten times or more. In DNA, the CDR3 is TGTGCCAGCAGCGCTTTAGGGGGCACTAATGAAAAACTGTTTTTT. As protein: CASSALGGTNEKLFF. V gene TRBV9 combines with J gene TRBJ1-4; 7 bases are shared with TRBD1. The CDR3 totals 15 residues. The J segment lost 2 bases and the V segment lost 3 bases, leaving 4 bases of the junction unmatched. Germline CDR1 SGDLS, CDR2 YYNGEE.

This clone occurred many times. This rearrangement joins TRBV7-3 to TRBJ1-2, with 8 bases aligning to TRBD1. This CDR3 region has 16 residues. In germline, CDR1 is SGHTA, CDR2 FQGTGA. The J segment lost 2 bases and the V segment lost 5 bases, leaving 10 bases of the junction unmatched. DNA for the CDR3: TGTGCCAGCAGCCCGTCGGGAGGGACAGGAAACTATGGCTACACCTTC. Protein product: CASSPSGGTGNYGYTF.

This clone was found many times. The chain links TRBV6-1 to TRBJ2-1, with D possibly matching TRBD2 (6 bases). From germline, CDR1 is MNHNS and CDR2 SASEGT. The CDR3 extends over 15 amino acids. V was trimmed by 11 bases and J by 0 bases, leaving 17 bases between them. The CDR3: CASDLDGSSYNEQFF. The CDR3, as DNA: TGTGCCTCCGACCTGGACGGGAGCTCCTACAATGAGCAGTTCTTC.

This clone occurred a few times. V usage is TRBV6-1 and J usage is TRBJ2-7; 9 nucleotides align to TRBD2. Germline CDR1 is MNHNS and CDR2 is SASEGT. The V gene end was trimmed by 2 bases and the J gene end by 6 bases; junction bases not matched to a gene: 8. The CDR3 consists of 15 residues. CDR3 nucleotide sequence: TGTGCCAGCAGTGAACTGACCCGTAGCGGGGGCGAGCAGTACTTC. Translated: CASSELTRSGGEQYF.

This clone has a count of ten or more. V and J are TRBV25-1 and TRBJ1-5; D gene uncertain. CDR3 size: 13 residues. The ends were cut back, 0 bases at V and 5 bases at J, with 5 bases in the middle. Germline V lookup: CDR1 MGHDK, CDR2 SYGVNS. This CDR3 is CASSEYKDQPQHF. In DNA form, the CDR3 reads TGTGCCAGCAGTGAATATAAGGATCAGCCCCAGCATTTT.

This clone came up many times. V and J are TRBV6-1 and TRBJ2-5; perhaps D is TRBD1 or TRBD2 (5 bases each). The CDR3 is 14 amino acids. The V and J ends lost 7 bases and 1 base respectively, with 13 bases between them. Germline values: CDR1 MNHNS, CDR2 SASEGT. The CDR3 here is CASTPRGFQETQYF. The CDR3 coding sequence is TGTGCCAGCACCCCCCGGGGCTTCCAAGAGACCCAGTACTTC.

This clone was counted a few times. V is TRBV6-9 and J is TRBJ2-7; possible D gene TRBD1, 6 bases. The germline CDR1 and CDR2 sequences are MNHGY and SVAAGI. This CDR3 region has 11 residues. V shed 6 bases and J shed 5 bases, with 8 bases lying between them. The CDR3 reads CASSTGNEQYF. Here the CDR3 DNA reads TGTGCCAGCAGCACAGGGAACGAGCAGTACTTC.

V and J are TRBV20-1 and TRBJ2-1; the D gene is possibly TRBD2 (6 bases). V gave up 0 bases and J gave up 0 bases, with 15 bases separating them. This CDR3 contains 17 residues. The germline V gene encodes CDR1 DFQATT and CDR2 SNEGSKA (reference sequence). The CDR3 nucleotides are TGCAGTGCTAGAGATCTCCGGGCGCGGGGCTCCTACAATGAGCAGTTCTTC. This encodes CSARDLRARGSYNEQFF.

This clone appeared a few times. The chain has TRBV19 and TRBJ1-2; the D is unclear. The ends were cut back, 10 bases at V and 0 bases at J, with 12 bases in the middle. This CDR3 region has 13 residues. Germline-derived CDR1 and CDR2 are LNHDA and SQIVND (reference sequence). The CDR3 DNA sequence: TGTGCCACTCAGACATATTCTAACTATGGCTACACCTTC. The encoded protein is CATQTYSNYGYTF.

This clone was picked up one time. Since no conserved phenylalanine or tryptophan closes the CDR3, a read error is the likely cause. It is unclear where the CDR3 begins or ends on the DNA, so no DNA is shown, and the CDR3 is as TCRdb lists it. The V and J genes are TRBV6-2 or TRBV6-3 and TRBJ2-5; the table calls TRBD2, which could not be checked here. Germline V gene lookup returns CDR1 MNHEY and CDR2 SVGEGT. The CDR3 is 13 amino acids long, termini counted. CDR3 sequence reads: CASSFNPPETKYV.

The sample holds many counts of this clone. The chain is built from TRBV7-2 and TRBJ2-7; 8 bases agree with TRBD1. The J segment lost 6 bases and the V segment lost 6 bases, leaving 7 bases of the junction unmatched. This CDR3 has 13 residues. Germline loops: CDR1 SGHTA, CDR2 FQGNSA. The CDR3 DNA reads TGTGCCAGCAGGAGACAACAGGGGGGCGAGCAGTACTTC. Protein product: CASRRQQGGEQYF.